This T cell receptor (beta chain) was documented in a study of T cells after yellow fever vaccination. Whole-study findings and limits: Most clones from primary vaccination were detected again post-booster (roughly 96% CD4, roughly 91% CD8).

About this clonotype itself: The antigen is undetermined.

Making TCR cDNA involved 5'RACE template switching, which added UMIs and a universal primer site. Each CDR3 protein gets one entry after TCRdb re-called the 5' RACE reads with MiXCR. Seen here are almost 600,000 distinct CDR3 sequences, approximately 13% observed once, and the top ten hold around an eighth. The CDR3 runs 15 residues. V shed 0 bases and J shed 7 bases, with 15 bases lying between them. Germline-derived CDR1 and CDR2 are LGHDT and YNNKEL (reference sequence). This rearrangement joins TRBV3-1 to TRBJ2-5; tentatively, D is TRBD1 (5 bases). The receptor's source is a man aged 25 to 45 who received the YFV17D yellow fever vaccine. The material sequenced was PBMCs, taken on the day of the yellow fever booster vaccination. CDR3 bases: TGTGCCAGCAGCCAAGATCGGGTCAGGGAAGGGACCCAGTACTTC. Its translation: CASSQDRVREGTQYF.